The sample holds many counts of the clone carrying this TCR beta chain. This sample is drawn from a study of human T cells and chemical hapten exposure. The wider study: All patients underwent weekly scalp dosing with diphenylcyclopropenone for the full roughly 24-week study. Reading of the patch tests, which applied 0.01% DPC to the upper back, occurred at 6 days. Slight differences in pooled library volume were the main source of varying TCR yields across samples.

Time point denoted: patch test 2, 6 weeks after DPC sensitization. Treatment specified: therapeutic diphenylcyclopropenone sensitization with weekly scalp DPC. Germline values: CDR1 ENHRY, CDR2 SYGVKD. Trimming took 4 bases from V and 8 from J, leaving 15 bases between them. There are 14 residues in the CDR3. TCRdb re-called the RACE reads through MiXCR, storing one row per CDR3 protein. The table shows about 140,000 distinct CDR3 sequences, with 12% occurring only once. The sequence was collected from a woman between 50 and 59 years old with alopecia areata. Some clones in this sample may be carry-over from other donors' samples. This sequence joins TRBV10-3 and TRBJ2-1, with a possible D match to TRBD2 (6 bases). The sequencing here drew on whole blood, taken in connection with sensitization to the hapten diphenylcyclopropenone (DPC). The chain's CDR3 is CAISGFSGRDEQFF. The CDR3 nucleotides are TGTGCCATCAGTGGCTTTAGCGGAAGGGATGAGCAGTTCTTC.